This is a list of T cell receptor beta chains from one sample in a study of blood T cell repertoires in COVID-19. Only in-frame clones appear in the TCRdb table, and some are missing; sequencing was by immunoSEQ multiplex PCR. The sample consists of about 170,000 clones, 83% of them appearing once. Material for sequencing was peripheral blood. These receptors originate from a woman aged 80 or over with acute or convalescent COVID-19. CDR3s include the opening cysteine and the closing phenylalanine or tryptophan. Fields, in order: clone size, J gene, V gene, D gene, CDR3 DNA, CDR3 protein. A D gene is named only where the DNA matches it firmly. Size is omitted from some rows. Given values are once, few, many or a class for expanded clones.

. | TRBJ1-1 | TRBV18 | . | TGTGCCAGCCGCCAACCCTCCGGGGGGAACACTGAAGCTTTCTTT | CASRQPSGGNTEAFF
once | TRBJ1-5 | TRBV18 | . | TGTGCCAGCTCACAGGGGGAAGGTAATCAGCCCCAGCATTTT | CASSQGEGNQPQHF
. | TRBJ1-2 | TRBV6-1 | . | TGTGCCAGCAGTGAAGGCGGGTACTATGGCTACACCTTC | CASSEGGYYGYTF
. | TRBJ2-1 | TRBV7-2 | . | TGTGCCAGCAGCTTCCGGGACTCACCTTACAATGAGCAGTTCTTC | CASSFRDSPYNEQFF
. | TRBJ2-1 | TRBV5-1 | TRBD2 | TGCGCCAGCAGCGGCCCGGGGGGTTACTACAATGAGCAGTTCTTC | CASSGPGGYYNEQFF
. | TRBJ2-1 | TRBV5-1 | TRBD1 | TGCGCCAGCAGCGACCGGGGACAGCTCGCCTACAATGAGCAGTTCTTC | CASSDRGQLAYNEQFF
. | TRBJ1-2 | TRBV5-1 | . | TGCGCCAGCAGGTTGGACAGCACTAACTATGGCTACACCTTC | CASRLDSTNYGYTF
. | TRBJ1-3 | TRBV4-1 | . | TGCGCCAGCAGCCAAGATCCCGCCGGGAGCTCTGGAAACACCATATATTTT | CASSQDPAGSSGNTIYF
. | TRBJ2-1 | TRBV5-4 | . | TGTGCCAGCAGCTTGGGGAGGGTCGGCAATGAGCAGTTCTTC | CASSLGRVGNEQFF
. | TRBJ2-7 | TRBV19 | TRBD2 | TGTGCCAGTAGCCCCTCGGGGGGAGGGTACGAGCAGTACTTC | CASSPSGGGYEQYF
. | TRBJ1-2 | TRBV5-4 | . | TGTGCCAGCAGACAGACAGGACCCTACTATGGCTACACCTTC | CASRQTGPYYGYTF
. | TRBJ2-6 | TRBV27 | TRBD1 | TGTGCCAGCAGTTTCCGCAGGGGGCAAGGGACTGGGGCCAACGTCCTGACTTTC | CASSFRRGQGTGANVLTF
. | TRBJ1-5 | TRBV28 | . | TGTGCCAGCATCTCCTCCCAGGGGTACGGTCAGCCCCAGCATTTT | CASISSQGYGQPQHF
. | TRBJ2-2 | TRBV4-1 | . | TGCGCCAGCAGCCAAGATGGTATTTCTCGGAGAACCGGGGAGCTGTTTTTT | CASSQDGISRRTGELFF
. | TRBJ2-1 | TRBV4-1 | . | TGCGCCAGCAGCCAAGTATTTGGCAGCACTAGCTCCTACAATGAGCAGTTCTTC | CASSQVFGSTSSYNEQFF
. | TRBJ2-3 | TRBV15 | TRBD2 | TGTGCCACCAGCAAGCGGGAGGGCCCGGATACGCAGTATTTT | CATSKREGPDTQYF
. | TRBJ1-2 | TRBV5-4 | . | TGTGCCAGCAGCAGCTGGGGGCAGGGAGTCTATGGCTACACCTTC | CASSSWGQGVYGYTF
. | TRBJ2-2 | TRBV5-1 | TRBD1 | TGCGCCAGCAGCACCGGGACAGGGAACACCGGGGAGCTGTTTTTT | CASSTGTGNTGELFF
. | TRBJ2-1 | TRBV5-1 | TRBD1 | TGCGCCAGCAGCTTACCGGGACAGGGATACAATGAGCAGTTCTTC | CASSLPGQGYNEQFF
. | TRBJ1-5 | TRBV3-1/TRBV3-2 | . | TGTGCCAGCAGCCAAGACAGGGGTTTGAGCAATCAGCCCCAGCATTTT | CASSQDRGLSNQPQHF
. | TRBJ1-2 | TRBV7-2 | TRBD1 | TGTGCCAGCAGCCCGAAGACAGGGAGTGGCGATGGCTACACCTTC | CASSPKTGSGDGYTF
. | TRBJ2-7 | TRBV5-6 | TRBD2 | TGTGCCAGCAGCGCTGGGACTAGCGGGGCCTACGAGCAGTACTTC | CASSAGTSGAYEQYF
. | TRBJ1-5 | TRBV5-5 | TRBD1 | TGTGCCAGCAGCTTGGTTCCTATACCGGGACAGGGTCAGCCCCAGCATTTT | CASSLVPIPGQGQPQHF
. | TRBJ1-3 | TRBV27 | . | TGTGCCAGCAGTTTAACTCGATCCTCTGGAAACACCATATATTTT | CASSLTRSSGNTIYF
. | TRBJ2-7 | TRBV28 | . | TGTGCCAGCAGTCCCCAGGGCCAGACCTACGAGCAGTACTTC | CASSPQGQTYEQYF
. | TRBJ1-1 | TRBV2 | . | TGTGCCAGCAGTGAAATGCGGTCGGGACAACCTGAAGCTTTCTTT | CASSEMRSGQPEAFF
. | TRBJ2-1 | TRBV9 | TRBD2 | TGTGCCAGCAGTCAAGATAGCGGGTCTGGCAATGAGCAGTTCTTC | CASSQDSGSGNEQFF
. | TRBJ2-7 | TRBV28 | TRBD2 | TGTGCCAGCAGTTCGCTAAGCCGGGGCGGGGGTTCCTACGAGCAGTACTTC | CASSSLSRGGGSYEQYF
. | TRBJ2-5 | TRBV5-1 | TRBD2 | TGCGCCAGCAGCTTCTTCAGGTCGGGGGTAGCGGGAATGGAGACCCAGTACTTC | CASSFFRSGVAGMETQYF
. | TRBJ1-4 | TRBV6-6 | TRBD1 | TGTGCCAGCAGTCTCCCGACAGGGACTAATGAAAAACTGTTTTTT | CASSLPTGTNEKLFF
few | TRBJ1-4 | TRBV7-2 | . | TGTGCCAGCAGCTTAGGAAACAGGGCTACTAATGAAAAACTGTTTTTT | CASSLGNRATNEKLFF
. | TRBJ2-1 | TRBV3-1/TRBV3-2 | TRBD1 | TGTGCCAGCAGCCAGGACCGGACAGGGGGCGATGAGCAGTTCTTC | CASSQDRTGGDEQFF
. | TRBJ1-3 | TRBV2 | TRBD1 | TGTGCCAGCAGTGATAGGACAGGGGGGAACACCATATATTTT | CASSDRTGGNTIYF
. | TRBJ2-7 | TRBV5-1 | TRBD2 | TGCGCCAGCACAACCGGGACTACATCCTACGAGCAGTACTTC | CASTTGTTSYEQYF
. | TRBJ2-3 | TRBV7-3 | . | TGTGCCAGCAGCTTAAACGCGGGACAGAGCACAGATACGCAGTATTTT | CASSLNAGQSTDTQYF
once | TRBJ1-2 | TRBV3-1/TRBV3-2 | . | TGTGCCAGCAGCCTCGACACGAACTATGGCTACACCTTC | CASSLDTNYGYTF
. | TRBJ2-3 | TRBV7-2 | . | TGTGCCAGCAGCTCCGCGATATGGAGGTCGTACACAGATACGCAGTATTTT | CASSSAIWRSYTDTQYF
once | TRBJ2-3 | TRBV5-1 | . | TGCGCCAGCAGCTGGACGCGCGGGGGCACAGATACGCAGTATTTT | CASSWTRGGTDTQYF
. | TRBJ1-6 | TRBV6-5 | . | TGTGCCACCTTCCTAATCTCGGTAAATTCACCCCTCCACTTT | CATFLISVNSPLHF
few | TRBJ2-7 | TRBV28 | . | TGTGCCAGCAGTTTACAGGGTATGGGGGAGCAGTACTTC | CASSLQGMGEQYF
many | TRBJ2-7 | TRBV5-4 | TRBD1 | TGTGCCAGCAGCCGCGGGACAGGCTCCTACGAGCAGTACTTC | CASSRGTGSYEQYF
. | TRBJ1-1 | TRBV9 | TRBD1 | TGTGCCAGCAGCAAAGGACAGGGCCAGTGGAACACTGAAGCTTTCTTT | CASSKGQGQWNTEAFF
once | TRBJ2-5 | TRBV5-4 | TRBD2 | TGTGCCAGCAGCTTGCGACGGGGGGAGACGGAGACCCAGTACTTC | CASSLRRGETETQYF
. | TRBJ1-6 | TRBV28 | TRBD1 | TGTGCCAGCAGTTTATTGGGACAGGGAGATTCACCCCTCCACTTT | CASSLLGQGDSPLHF
. | TRBJ2-5 | TRBV5-6 | TRBD1 | TGTGCCAGCAGCTTGGTAAACAGGGGGCAAGAGACCCAGTACTTC | CASSLVNRGQETQYF
. | TRBJ2-3 | TRBV5-8 | . | TGTGCCAGCAGCTTCCCAGGTCTAGATACGCAGTATTTT | CASSFPGLDTQYF
. | TRBJ1-1 | TRBV19 | . | TGTGCCAGTAGTATTTTAGCCCCATCCACTGAAGCTTTCTTT | CASSILAPSTEAFF
. | TRBJ1-2 | TRBV9 | TRBD1 | TGTGCCAGCAGCTCCCGGGACAGGTCTTCCTATGGCTACACCTTC | CASSSRDRSSYGYTF
. | TRBJ2-3 | TRBV19 | . | TGTGCCACCCAAGATATGGGGATAGGAGGGGATACGCAGTATTTT | CATQDMGIGGDTQYF
. | TRBJ1-2 | TRBV2 | TRBD1 | TGTGCCAGCATAAGTGACAGGGGAACTTACTATGGCTACACCTTC | CASISDRGTYYGYTF
. | TRBJ2-7 | TRBV11-2 | TRBD2 | TGTGCCAGCAGCTTAGAACTAGCGGGGTTCGGCGAGCAGTACTTC | CASSLELAGFGEQYF
. | TRBJ1-2 | TRBV5-6 | . | TGTGCCAGCAGCTTATTCAGGGTTAACTATGGCTACACCTTC | CASSLFRVNYGYTF
many | TRBJ1-6 | TRBV12-5 | . | TGTGCTAGTAGCCCCCTTTTGACCCTCCACTTT | CASSPLLTLHF
once | TRBJ1-6 | TRBV19 | . | TGTGCCAGTAGTATGGGCCTCCCTATGGGTTCACCCCTCCACTTT | CASSMGLPMGSPLHF
few | TRBJ2-7 | TRBV2 | . | TGTGCCAGCAGTGGCATAGCCTACGAGCAGTACTTC | CASSGIAYEQYF